The 20 T cell receptor beta chains reported below all come from one sample, sequenced in a study. TCRdb reprocessed the 5' RACE reads via MiXCR and lists one record per CDR3 protein. The sample records under 65,000 distinct CDR3 sequences, 25% to 30% being singletons. The sequencing input was tumor-infiltrating memory CD4+ T cells sorted from the breast tumor. Subset described: memory CD4+ T cells, CD4+CD45RO+CD25-. These TCRs come from a female donor with breast cancer.

This clonotype was found a few times. In DNA, the CDR3 is TGCAGGTCTTTAAGAGCAGAAAAAGCTTTCTTT. Protein: CRSLRAEKAFF. This rearrangement joins TRBV20-1 to TRBJ1-1; unclear D gene. Germline CDR1 DFQATT, CDR2 SNEGSKA (reference sequence). The CDR3 is 11 residues long.

V and J are TRBV6-1 and TRBJ2-3; 11 bases line up with TRBD2. The CDR3 loop spans 14 amino acids. Germline V gene lookup returns CDR1 MNHNS and CDR2 SASEGT. Unmatched junction bases numbered 2, after V lost 7 bases and J lost 2 bases. The CDR3 DNA is TGTGCCAGCACTAGCGGGAGGACCACAGATACGCAGTATTTT. Its protein is CASTSGRTTDTQYF.

This clonotype appeared a few times. J is TRBJ2-7 and V is TRBV7-8, with D hard to call. Deletions cut 1 base from V and 3 bases from J, with 10 bases between. In germline, CDR1 is SGHVS, CDR2 FQNEAQ. This CDR3 region has 14 residues. For the CDR3, the DNA is TGTGCCAGCAGCTTAGATGAGTACAACTACGAGCAGTACTTC. Protein product: CASSLDEYNYEQYF.

The J gene is TRBJ2-7, the V gene TRBV12-3 or TRBV12-4; D is undetermined. This CDR3 is 14 amino acids long. Trimming stripped 2 bases from V and 0 bases from J, with 8 bases between. CDR3: CASSLIASSYEQYF. CDR3 nucleotides: TGTGCCAGCAGTTTAATCGCGAGCTCCTACGAGCAGTACTTC.

The chain couples TRBV4-2 to TRBJ1-3, with D uncertain. The CDR3 covers 14 residues. Germline values: CDR1 LGHNA, CDR2 YNFKEQ. V was pared by 1 base and J by 0 bases, with 4 bases between. CDR3 residues: CASSQGPSGNTIYF. In nucleotides, the CDR3 is TGTGCCAGCAGCCAAGGGCCCTCTGGAAACACCATATATTTT.

This clonotype came up a few times. V gene TRBV5-1 combines with J gene TRBJ2-1; 11 positions agree with TRBD2. The V segment lost 1 base and the J segment 6 bases; nucleotides outside the gene matches: 6. There are 16 residues in the CDR3. CDR1 is SGHRS, CDR2 YFSETQ, per germline. The CDR3 DNA sequence: TGCGCCAGCAGCTTGTTCTTCGGGACTAGCGGCAATGAGCAGTTCTTC. Its protein is CASSLFFGTSGNEQFF.

This clonotype was picked up a small number of times. V gene TRBV7-2 combines with J gene TRBJ1-6; D ambiguous. CDR3 size: 13 residues. V was pared by 0 bases and J by 7 bases, with 4 bases between. Per germline, CDR1 SGHTA and CDR2 FQGNSA. CDR3 amino acids: CASSLAQNSPLHF. CDR3 DNA: TGTGCCAGCAGCTTAGCCCAGAATTCACCCCTCCACTTT. The full variable domain, with the rest looked up from reference TRBV7-2 and TRBJ1-6, is GAGVSQSPSNKVTEKGKDVELRCDPISGHTALYWYRQSLGQGLEFLIYFQGNSAPDKSGLPSDRFSAERTGGSVSTLTIQRTQQEDSAVYLCASSLAQNSPLHFGNGTRLTVT.

This chain joins TRBV7-2 and TRBJ2-7; D call uncertain. CDR1 is SGHTA, CDR2 FQGNSA, per germline. Trimming took 5 bases from V and 2 from J, leaving 13 bases between them. The CDR3 sequence is 14 residues long. CDR3 in amino acids: CASSPEAWAYEQYF. Written as DNA, the CDR3 is TGTGCCAGCAGCCCTGAAGCATGGGCCTACGAGCAGTACTTC.

The genes are TRBV5-1 and TRBJ2-7; D is unresolved. Trimming took off 1 base at V and 2 bases at J, with 13 bases between the two ends. The CDR3 is made up of 15 amino acids. CDR1 and CDR2 (germline): SGHRS, YFSETQ. CDR3 region: CASSLLSLGPYEQYF. The DNA of the CDR3 is TGCGCCAGCAGCTTGCTGTCTCTGGGCCCCTACGAGCAGTACTTC.

CDR3 coding DNA: TGTGCCAGCAGCACATACCTCAAGGCCTACGAGCAGTACTTC. This sequence encodes CASSTYLKAYEQYF. The chain links TRBV7-2 to TRBJ2-7; no clear D. The CDR3 loop spans 14 amino acids. Trimming removed 5 bases at V and 2 bases at J, with 13 bases between. Germline CDR1 is SGHTA and CDR2 is FQGNSA.

The V call is TRBV7-9, the J call TRBJ1-6; D is ambiguous. The V gene's germline CDR1 is SEHNR and CDR2 FQNEAQ (reference sequence). The CDR3 consists of 15 residues. V was pared by 1 base and J by 7 bases, with 11 bases between. The CDR3 region is CASSLDSVGNSPLHF. CDR3 DNA: TGTGCCAGCAGCTTAGACTCAGTAGGAAATTCACCCCTCCACTTT.

Only a few counts were recorded for this clonotype. The rearrangement links TRBV6-2 or TRBV6-3 to TRBJ1-5; unclear D gene. The germline V gene has CDR1 MNHEY and CDR2 SVGEGT. This CDR3 region has 13 residues. Trimming removed 2 bases from V and 14 bases from J, with 16 bases in between. The CDR3 region has the DNA TGTGCCAGCAGTTACCCGACCACCAGTCCCAAGCATTTT. Its protein product is CASSYPTTSPKHF.

The chain has TRBV2 and TRBJ1-4, with unresolved D. Germline assignment: CDR1 SNHLY and CDR2 FYNNEI. The CDR3 has 12 amino acids. V was pared by 6 bases and J by 5 bases, with 7 bases between. The CDR3 spells CASSVVNEKLFF. CDR3 sequence (DNA): TGTGCCAGCAGCGTGGTAAATGAAAAACTGTTTTTT.

The rearrangement links TRBV3-1 to TRBJ2-5; a possible D gene is TRBD1 (5 bases). Trimming took 6 bases from V and 2 from J, leaving 13 bases between them. Germline-derived CDR1 and CDR2 are LGHDT and YNNKEL (reference sequence). The CDR3 has 14 residues. The DNA of the CDR3 is TGTGCCAGCAGTCTAACAGGTTTACAAGAGACCCAGTACTTC. Its protein product is CASSLTGLQETQYF.

This clonotype was picked up a small number of times. The V and J genes are TRBV5-1 and TRBJ2-6; 7 positions match TRBD1. Germline CDR1 and CDR2: SGHRS and YFSETQ. The ends lost 3 bases at V and 4 bases at J; junction bases unmatched: 7. The CDR3 loop spans 16 amino acids. The CDR3 protein is CASSSTRQGGANVLTF. CDR3 DNA sequence: TGCGCCAGCAGCTCTACCCGACAGGGCGGGGCCAACGTCCTGACTTTC.

J is TRBJ2-1 and V is TRBV4-2; D is ambiguous. In germline, CDR1 is LGHNA, CDR2 YNFKEQ. CDR3 length: 12 amino acids. The germline V and J ends were trimmed by 0 bases and 6 bases, with 3 bases remaining between them. CDR3 bases: TGTGCCAGCAGCCAAGAGGTCAATGAGCAGTTCTTC. It translates to CASSQEVNEQFF.

This clonotype has a handful of counts. The chain carries TRBV6-5 and TRBJ2-2; D gene unclear. Germline CDR1 MNHEY, CDR2 SVGAGI. The V gene lost 6 bases and the J gene lost 0 bases, with 8 bases spanning the gap. The CDR3 has 14 residues. DNA for the CDR3: TGTGCCAGCAGCAGACGAGCGAACACCGGGGAGCTGTTTTTT. This encodes CASSRRANTGELFF.

The chain couples TRBV7-9 to TRBJ1-2; no reliable D call. V gave up 5 bases and J gave up 7 bases, with 14 bases separating them. Germline lookup yields CDR1 SEHNR and CDR2 FQNEAQ (reference sequence). CDR3 length: 13 amino acids. In DNA, the CDR3 is TGTGCCAGCAGCCCAGCAAGAGTTAGTGGCTACACCTTC. Translated: CASSPARVSGYTF.

This clonotype was seen a handful of times. This chain joins TRBV20-1 and TRBJ2-1, with D maybe TRBD1 (6 bases). Looked up from germline, CDR1 is DFQATT and CDR2 is SNEGSKA (reference sequence). This CDR3 has 18 residues. Trimming stripped 1 base from V and 0 bases from J, with 19 bases between. Written as DNA, the CDR3 is TGCAGTGCTAGAGGGGGGCGCGGTCTCTCCAGCTCCTACAATGAGCAGTTCTTC. It translates to CSARGGRGLSSSYNEQFF.

This clonotype was seen only a few times. V usage is TRBV27 and J usage is TRBJ2-7, with D perhaps being TRBD1 or TRBD2 (5 bases each). The CDR3 is 16 residues long. CDR1 is MNHEY and CDR2 is SMNVEV in the germline V gene (reference sequence). V lost 9 bases to trimming and J lost 2 bases, with 23 bases between them. The CDR3 protein is CASKGSEGRGTYEQYF. Here the CDR3 DNA reads TGTGCCAGTAAAGGTTCTGAGGGGCGTGGGACCTACGAGCAGTACTTC.